This TCR beta chain is drawn from a study of blood T cell repertoires in COVID-19. Across the study: The samples span acute and convalescent COVID-19 from the United States, Italy and Spain. Nucleic acid was either cDNA or gDNA, and it came from T cells, B-cell-depleted T cells, or PBMCs.

Per the study methods: Researchers report that nucleated cell counts were estimated from reference gene primer amplification. Clones were sequenced by immunoSEQ multiplex PCR, and TCRdb holds only the in-frame ones, with some missing. The V and J calls and clone size were taken over from that table, and D and trimming were inferred from the DNA. The sample includes 170,000 or so clones, about 88% of them seen just once. This clone was seen only once. After removal of 0 bases from V and 8 bases from J, the junction contained 5 bases not matched to a gene. Germline V gives CDR1 SGHRS, CDR2 YFSETQ. This CDR3 contains 14 residues.

The TCR was taken from a man aged 35 to 55 with active or convalescent COVID-19. The rearrangement uses TRBV5-1 and TRBJ2-1, with 7 bases identical to TRBD1. The sample was peripheral blood. The CDR3 coding sequence is TGCGCCAGCAGCTTGGGACAGGGTTTCGATGAGCAGTTCTTC. Its protein product is CASSLGQGFDEQFF.